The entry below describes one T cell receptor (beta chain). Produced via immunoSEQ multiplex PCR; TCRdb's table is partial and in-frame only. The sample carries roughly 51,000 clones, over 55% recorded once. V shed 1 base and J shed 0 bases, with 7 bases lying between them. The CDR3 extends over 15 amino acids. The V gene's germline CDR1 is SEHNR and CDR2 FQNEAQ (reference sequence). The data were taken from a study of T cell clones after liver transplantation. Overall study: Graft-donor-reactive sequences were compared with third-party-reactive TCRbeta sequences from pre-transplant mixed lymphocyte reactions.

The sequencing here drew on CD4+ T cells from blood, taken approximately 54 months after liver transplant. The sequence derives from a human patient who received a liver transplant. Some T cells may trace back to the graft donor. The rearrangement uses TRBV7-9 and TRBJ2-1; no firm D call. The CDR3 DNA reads TGTGCCAGCAGCTTAGTCAAGGGCTCCTACAATGAGCAGTTCTTC. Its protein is CASSLVKGSYNEQFF.